These T cell receptor beta chains were read from a single sample in a study of blood T cell repertoires in COVID-19. Measured with immunoSEQ multiplex PCR; TCRdb has only the in-frame clones, and not every one. Among approximately 100,000 clones listed, over 85% were seen once. The sequencing sample was made of peripheral blood. These receptors came from an older man with acute or convalescent COVID-19. Each CDR3 is given without its conserved first and last residue. The D gene is left open where the match is weak.

>TRBV3-1/TRBV3-2|TRBJ1-5|13|-
ASSQDGEGGQPQH
>TRBV7-3|TRBJ2-1|14|-
ASSTKLAGSYNEQF
>TRBV24-1|TRBJ2-3|12|-
ATSDSRRSDTQY
>TRBV30|TRBJ2-1|16|-
AWSVMGRGRFSYNEQF
>TRBV3-1/TRBV3-2|TRBJ2-1|17|TRBD2
ASSSTSGGDKGSYNEQF
>TRBV5-1|TRBJ1-4|12|TRBD1
ASSLGGAGEKLF
>TRBV2|TRBJ1-1|12|TRBD1
ASTKAGGFTEAF
>TRBV3-1/TRBV3-2|TRBJ2-7|13|TRBD2
ASSQPSAGDYEQY
>TRBV24-1|TRBJ2-1|14|-
ATSDPTAGSYNEQF
>TRBV27|TRBJ1-6|13|-
ASSLTTGGSSPLH